This passage covers 6 T cell receptor beta chains from one sample sequenced in a study of blood T cell repertoires in COVID-19. The repertoire was sequenced with immunoSEQ multiplex PCR; TCRdb's copy has only in-frame clones and lacks some. The profile shows about 400,000 clones, more than 70% of them singletons. Sequencing used peripheral blood. Receptors originate from a man aged 40-49 years with acute or convalescent COVID-19.

The rearrangement uses TRBV28 and TRBJ1-1; D possibly corresponds to TRBD1 (6 bases). CDR1 and CDR2 (germline): MDHEN, SYDVKM. The V and J ends lost 1 base and 2 bases respectively, with 11 bases between them. The CDR3 has 15 residues. CDR3 protein: CASSLYRGGNTEAFF. Here the CDR3 DNA reads TGTGCCAGCAGTTTATATCGGGGGGGCAACACTGAAGCTTTCTTT.

The J gene is TRBJ1-4, the V gene TRBV3-1 (or the pseudogene TRBV3-2); no reliable D call. CDR1 and CDR2 (germline): LGHDT, YNNKEL (reference sequence). The CDR3 extends over 13 amino acids. Between the trimmed V and J ends, which lost 0 bases and 5 bases, there was a span of 4 bases. The CDR3 protein is CASSQDGNEKLFF. DNA of the CDR3: TGTGCCAGCAGCCAAGACGGGAATGAAAAACTGTTTTTT.

This chain links TRBV25-1 with TRBJ2-1, with TRBD1 as a possible D gene (5 bases). This CDR3 contains 15 residues. Trimming removed 0 bases at V and 4 bases at J, with 10 bases between. CDR1 is MGHDK, CDR2 SYGVNS, per germline. DNA of the CDR3: TGTGCCAGCAGTGAATACAAGGGGCGATACAATGAGCAGTTCTTC. This codes for CASSEYKGRYNEQFF.

This clone occurred a few times. The chain carries TRBV16 and TRBJ2-2, with a possible D match to TRBD2 (6 bases). With 0 bases removed from V and 0 bases from J, the gap between germline ends came to 11 bases. CDR1 is KGHSY and CDR2 is FQNENV in the germline V gene. The CDR3 length is 17 residues. CDR3 nucleotide sequence: TGTGCCAGCAGCCAATCTTCACTAGCAGCGAACACCGGGGAGCTGTTTTTT. It yields the protein CASSQSSLAANTGELFF.

This chain links TRBV6-9 with TRBJ2-5; D is ambiguous. The ends were cut back, 4 bases at V and 4 bases at J, with 7 bases in the middle. Germline V gives CDR1 MNHGY, CDR2 SVAAGI. The CDR3 extends over 12 amino acids. The CDR3 sequence is CASSSYRETQYF. For the CDR3, the DNA is TGTGCCAGCAGTTCGTATCGAGAGACCCAGTACTTC.

The rearrangement joins TRBV5-4 to TRBJ2-1; D might be TRBD2 (6 bases). Germline loops: CDR1 SGHNT, CDR2 YYREEE (reference sequence). This CDR3 comprises 17 residues. Trimming pared 0 bases from V and 0 bases from J, leaving 13 bases between. CDR3 amino acids: CASSLGSGLFSYNEQFF. The CDR3 DNA sequence: TGTGCCAGCAGCTTGGGTAGCGGCCTATTCTCCTACAATGAGCAGTTCTTC.